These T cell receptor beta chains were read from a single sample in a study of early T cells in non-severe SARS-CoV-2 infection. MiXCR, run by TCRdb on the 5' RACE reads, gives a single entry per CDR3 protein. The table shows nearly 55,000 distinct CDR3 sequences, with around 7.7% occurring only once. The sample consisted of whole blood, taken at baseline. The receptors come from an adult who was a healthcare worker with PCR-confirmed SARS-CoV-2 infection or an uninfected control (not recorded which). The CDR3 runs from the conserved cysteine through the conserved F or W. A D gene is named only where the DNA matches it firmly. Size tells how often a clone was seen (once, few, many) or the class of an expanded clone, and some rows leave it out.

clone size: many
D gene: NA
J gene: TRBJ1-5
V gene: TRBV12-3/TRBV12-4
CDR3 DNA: TGTGCCAGCAGCTCGAGGGATTTTCAGCCCCAGCATTTT
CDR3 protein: CASSSRDFQPQHF

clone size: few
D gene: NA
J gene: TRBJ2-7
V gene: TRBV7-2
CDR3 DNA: TGTGCCAGCAGCGACAGCTTCCGTGGGTACTACGAGCAGTACTTC
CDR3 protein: CASSDSFRGYYEQYF

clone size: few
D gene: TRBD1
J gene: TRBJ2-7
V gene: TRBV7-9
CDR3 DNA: TGTGCCAGCAGCTCCCGGACAGGGGGGAAAACGACGGGTGCCGAGCAGTACTTC
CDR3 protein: CASSSRTGGKTTGAEQYF

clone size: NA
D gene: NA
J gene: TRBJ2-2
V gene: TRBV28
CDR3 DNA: TGTGCCAGCAGTTTATGGGGTCGGAAGGCCGGGGAGCTGTTTTTT
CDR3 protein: CASSLWGRKAGELFF

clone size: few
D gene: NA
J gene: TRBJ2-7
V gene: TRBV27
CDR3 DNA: TGTGCCAGCAGTTTAATCGGTATCTCCTACGAGCAGTACTTC
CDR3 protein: CASSLIGISYEQYF

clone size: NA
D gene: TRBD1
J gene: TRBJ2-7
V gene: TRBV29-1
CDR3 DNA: TGCAGCGTTGAATTTCGGGACAGGGGGCTTAGGAACGAGCAGTACTTC
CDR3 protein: CSVEFRDRGLRNEQYF

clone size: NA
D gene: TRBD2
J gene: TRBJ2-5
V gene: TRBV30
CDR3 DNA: TGTGCCTGGAGTTTGTTTGGAGCGGGAGTTAGCGAGACCCAGTACTTC
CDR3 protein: CAWSLFGAGVSETQYF

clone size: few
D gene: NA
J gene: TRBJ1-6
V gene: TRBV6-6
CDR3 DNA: TGTGCCAGCAGTTATGGGCAGGGGATGCGTGATAATTCACCCCTCCACTTT
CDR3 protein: CASSYGQGMRDNSPLHF

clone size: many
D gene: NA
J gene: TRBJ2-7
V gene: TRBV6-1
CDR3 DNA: TGTGCCAGCCGTATACCGGGCCTAGAAACCTACGAGCAGTACTTC
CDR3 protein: CASRIPGLETYEQYF

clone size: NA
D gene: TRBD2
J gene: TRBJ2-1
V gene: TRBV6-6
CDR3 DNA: TGTGCCAGCAGAAATCCCGGACTAGCGGAGCAGTTCTTC
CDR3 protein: CASRNPGLAEQFF

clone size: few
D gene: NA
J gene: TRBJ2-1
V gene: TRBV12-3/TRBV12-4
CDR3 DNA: TGTGCCAGCAGAGACCAGACTAGGGTGCAGTTCTTC
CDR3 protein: CASRDQTRVQFF

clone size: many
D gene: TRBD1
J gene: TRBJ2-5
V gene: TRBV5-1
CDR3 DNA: TGCGCCAGCAGCACCCGGGACAGGGGACGAGAGACCCAGTACTTC
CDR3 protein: CASSTRDRGRETQYF

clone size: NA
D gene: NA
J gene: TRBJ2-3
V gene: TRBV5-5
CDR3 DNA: TGTGCCAGCAGCTCCGTTCTCGGGGATACGCAGTATTTT
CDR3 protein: CASSSVLGDTQYF

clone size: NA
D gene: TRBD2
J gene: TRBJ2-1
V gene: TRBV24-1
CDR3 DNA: TGTGCCACCGTAGCGGGCCAATCCTACAATGAGCAGTTCTTC
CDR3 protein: CATVAGQSYNEQFF

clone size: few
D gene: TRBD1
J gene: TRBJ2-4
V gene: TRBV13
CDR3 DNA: TGTGCCAGCAGCTTCTCACTTCGGACAGGCTATCGTGGAGACATTCAGTACTTC
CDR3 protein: CASSFSLRTGYRGDIQYF

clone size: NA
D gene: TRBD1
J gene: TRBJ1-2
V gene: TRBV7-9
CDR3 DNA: TGTGCCAGCAGCTTATCCGACAGGGGGACCTACACCTTC
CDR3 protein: CASSLSDRGTYTF

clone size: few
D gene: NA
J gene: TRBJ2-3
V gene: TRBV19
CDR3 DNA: TGTGCCAGTAGTCTCTACGCGGGGGATACGCAGTATTTT
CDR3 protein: CASSLYAGDTQYF

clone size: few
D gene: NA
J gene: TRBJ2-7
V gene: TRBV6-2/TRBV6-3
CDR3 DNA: TGTGCCAGCAGTTACGTTCCTCTTCCCTACGAGCAGTACTTC
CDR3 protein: CASSYVPLPYEQYF

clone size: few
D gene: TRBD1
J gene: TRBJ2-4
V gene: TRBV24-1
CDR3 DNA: TGTGCCACCAGTGATTCAGGACAGGGCAGTAAAAACATTCAGTACTTC
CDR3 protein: CATSDSGQGSKNIQYF

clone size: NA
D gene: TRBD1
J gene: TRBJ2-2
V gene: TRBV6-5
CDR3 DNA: TGTGCCAGCAGTTACTCGGGACAGGGGTGGACCGGGGAGCTGTTTTTT
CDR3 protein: CASSYSGQGWTGELFF

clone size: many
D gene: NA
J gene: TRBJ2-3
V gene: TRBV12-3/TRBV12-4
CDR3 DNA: TGTGCCAGCAGCTGGGCCCCAGGGTACACAGATACGCAGTATTTT
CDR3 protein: CASSWAPGYTDTQYF

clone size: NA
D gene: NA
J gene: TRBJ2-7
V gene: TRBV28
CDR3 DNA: TGTGCCAGCAGTTTATTCGGGACAACCCGCGAGCAGTACTTC
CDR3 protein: CASSLFGTTREQYF

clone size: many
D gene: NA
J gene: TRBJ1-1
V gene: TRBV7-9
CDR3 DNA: TGTGCCAGCAGCTTACGATTCGGGTCCACTGAAGCTTTCTTT
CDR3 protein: CASSLRFGSTEAFF

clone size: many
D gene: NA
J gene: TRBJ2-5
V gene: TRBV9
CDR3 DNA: TGTGCCAGCAGCGCGGACTGGGGGGTTGGAGAGACCCAGTACTTC
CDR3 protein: CASSADWGVGETQYF

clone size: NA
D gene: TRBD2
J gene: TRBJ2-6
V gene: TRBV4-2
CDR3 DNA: TGTGCCAGCAGCCGTAGCGGGAGGGCCTCTGGGGCCAACGTCCTGACTTTC
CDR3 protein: CASSRSGRASGANVLTF

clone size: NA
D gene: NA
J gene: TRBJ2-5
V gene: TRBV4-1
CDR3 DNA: TGCGCCAGCAGCCAACTCTTTTCTAGACCAGAGACCCAGTACTTC
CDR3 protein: CASSQLFSRPETQYF

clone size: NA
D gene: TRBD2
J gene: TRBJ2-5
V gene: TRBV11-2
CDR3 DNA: TGTGCCAGCAGCTTCCGACTAGCGGGATCCATACTTCAGACCCAGTACTTC
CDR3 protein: CASSFRLAGSILQTQYF

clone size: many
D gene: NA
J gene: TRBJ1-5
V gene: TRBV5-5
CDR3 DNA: TGTGCCAGCAGCTTGTGGGGGTCGGGGCAGCCCCAGCATTTT
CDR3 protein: CASSLWGSGQPQHF

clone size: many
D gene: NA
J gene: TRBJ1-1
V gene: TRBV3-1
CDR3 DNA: TGTGCCAGCAGCCTCCATGACAGGAACACTGAAGCTTTCTTT
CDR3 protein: CASSLHDRNTEAFF

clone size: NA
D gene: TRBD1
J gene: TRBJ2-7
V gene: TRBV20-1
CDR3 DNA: TGCAGTGCTACCGGACAGGGCCTAGGGTTATACGAGCAGTACTTC
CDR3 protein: CSATGQGLGLYEQYF

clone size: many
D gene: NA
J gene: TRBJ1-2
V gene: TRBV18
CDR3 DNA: TGTGCCAGCTCACCAGAGAGCTATGGCTACACCTTC
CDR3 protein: CASSPESYGYTF

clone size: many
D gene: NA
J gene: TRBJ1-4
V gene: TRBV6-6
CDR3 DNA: TGTGCCAGCAATCCTGGGGGTAAAAATGAAAAACTGTTTTTT
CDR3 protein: CASNPGGKNEKLFF

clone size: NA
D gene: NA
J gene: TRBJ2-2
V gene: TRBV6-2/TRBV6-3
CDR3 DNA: TGTGCCAGCAGTTATAAGAGACGGCTGAACACCGGGGAGCTGTTTTTT
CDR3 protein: CASSYKRRLNTGELFF

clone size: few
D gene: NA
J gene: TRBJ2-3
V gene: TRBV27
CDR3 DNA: TGTGCCAGCAGTTGGAGACAGAAAGATACGCAGTATTTT
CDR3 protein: CASSWRQKDTQYF

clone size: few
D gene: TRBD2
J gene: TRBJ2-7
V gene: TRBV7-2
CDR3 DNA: TGTGCCAGCAGCCCCGTAGCGGGAGACACCTACGAGCAGTACTTC
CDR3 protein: CASSPVAGDTYEQYF

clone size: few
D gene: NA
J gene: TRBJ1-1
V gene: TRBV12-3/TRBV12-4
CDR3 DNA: TGTGCCAGCAGTTTCGCGGGAAGGGACACTGAAGCTTTCTTT
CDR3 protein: CASSFAGRDTEAFF

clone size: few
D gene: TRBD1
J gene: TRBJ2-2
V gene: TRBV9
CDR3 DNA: TGTGCCAGCAGCGTACGGACAGGGGACACCGGGGAGCTGTTTTTT
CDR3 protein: CASSVRTGDTGELFF

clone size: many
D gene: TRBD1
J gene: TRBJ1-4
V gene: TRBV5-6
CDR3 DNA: TGTGCCAGCAGCTGGAGGGGGCTTAATGAAAAACTGTTTTTT
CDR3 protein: CASSWRGLNEKLFF

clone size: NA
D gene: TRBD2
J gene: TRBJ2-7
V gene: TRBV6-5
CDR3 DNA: TGTGCCAGCAGAAGAGATCGGGAGGGGTCCTACGAGCAGTACTTC
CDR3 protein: CASRRDREGSYEQYF

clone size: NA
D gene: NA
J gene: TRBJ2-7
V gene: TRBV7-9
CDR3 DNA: TGTGCCAGCAGCTTAGGATCGATTGGGCTAGCAACAACCTACGAGCAGTACTTC
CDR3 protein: CASSLGSIGLATTYEQYF

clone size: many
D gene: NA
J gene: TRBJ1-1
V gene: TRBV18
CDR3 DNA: TGTGCCAGCTCACCGAATTCTCAGGGGTACACTGAAGCTTTCTTT
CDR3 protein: CASSPNSQGYTEAFF

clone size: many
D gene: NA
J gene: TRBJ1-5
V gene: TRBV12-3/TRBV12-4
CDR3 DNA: TGTGCCAGCAGTTCCGGCAATCAGCCCCAGCATTTT
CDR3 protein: CASSSGNQPQHF

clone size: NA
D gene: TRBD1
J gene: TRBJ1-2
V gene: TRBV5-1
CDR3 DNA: TGCGCCAGCACCGGGACAGACTATGGCTACACCTTC
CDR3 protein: CASTGTDYGYTF

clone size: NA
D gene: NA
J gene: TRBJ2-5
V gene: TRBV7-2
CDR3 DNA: TGTGCCAGCAGCTTAGTAGACTCGGCGGTTTTCGGCCAAGAGACCCAGTACTTC
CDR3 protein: CASSLVDSAVFGQETQYF

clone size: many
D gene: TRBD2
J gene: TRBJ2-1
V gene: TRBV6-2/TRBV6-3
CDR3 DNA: TGTGCCAGCAGTTGGGGGACTAGTAATAGCAATGAGCAGTTCTTC
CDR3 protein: CASSWGTSNSNEQFF

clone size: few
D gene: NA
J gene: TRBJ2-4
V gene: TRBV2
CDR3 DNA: TGTGCCAGCAGTCGACTGGTCCTAGCCAAAAACATTCAGTACTTC
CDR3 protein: CASSRLVLAKNIQYF

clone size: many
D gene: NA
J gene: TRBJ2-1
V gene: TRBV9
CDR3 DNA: TGTGCCAGCAGCGGGGACCGCCCGAGCTCCTACAATGAGCAGTTCTTC
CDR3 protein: CASSGDRPSSYNEQFF

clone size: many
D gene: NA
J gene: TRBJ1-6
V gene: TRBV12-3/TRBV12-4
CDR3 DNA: TGTGCCAGCAGTTTTGGCAGGACGCATAATTCACCCCTCCACTTT
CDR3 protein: CASSFGRTHNSPLHF

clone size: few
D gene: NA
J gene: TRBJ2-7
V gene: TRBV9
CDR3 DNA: TGTGCCAGCAGCGCGGGAGTCCACGAGCAGTACTTC
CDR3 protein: CASSAGVHEQYF

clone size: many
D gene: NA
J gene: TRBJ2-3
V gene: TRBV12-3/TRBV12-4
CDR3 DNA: TGTGCCAGCAGCGAGGCGGGGCGGGAAACAGATACGCAGTATTTT
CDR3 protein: CASSEAGRETDTQYF